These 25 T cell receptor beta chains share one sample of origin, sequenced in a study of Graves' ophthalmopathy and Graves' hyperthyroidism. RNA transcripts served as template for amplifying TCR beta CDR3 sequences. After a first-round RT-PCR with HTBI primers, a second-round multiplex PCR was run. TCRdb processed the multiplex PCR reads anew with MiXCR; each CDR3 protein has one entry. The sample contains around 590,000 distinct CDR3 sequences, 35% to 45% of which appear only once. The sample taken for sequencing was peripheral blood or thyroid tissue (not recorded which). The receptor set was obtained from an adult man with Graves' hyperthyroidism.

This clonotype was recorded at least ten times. CDR3 amino acids: CASRPRQTNSPLHF. Here the CDR3 DNA reads TGTGCCAGCAGGCCCAGGCAGACTAATTCACCCCTCCACTTT. V gene TRBV6-5 combines with J gene TRBJ1-6; D remains ambiguous. CDR1 is MNHEY and CDR2 is SVGAGI in the germline V gene. The CDR3 length is 14 residues. The V gene lost 6 bases and the J gene lost 6 bases, with 12 bases spanning the gap.

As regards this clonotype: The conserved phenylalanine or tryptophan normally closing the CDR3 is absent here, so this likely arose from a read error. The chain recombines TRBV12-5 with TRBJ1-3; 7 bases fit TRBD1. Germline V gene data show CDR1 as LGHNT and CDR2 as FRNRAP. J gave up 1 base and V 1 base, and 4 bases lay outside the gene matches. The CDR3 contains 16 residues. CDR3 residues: CASGLAGGISGNTIYL. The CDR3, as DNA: TGTGCTAGTGGTTTGGCAGGGGGAATATCTGGAAACACCATATATCTT.

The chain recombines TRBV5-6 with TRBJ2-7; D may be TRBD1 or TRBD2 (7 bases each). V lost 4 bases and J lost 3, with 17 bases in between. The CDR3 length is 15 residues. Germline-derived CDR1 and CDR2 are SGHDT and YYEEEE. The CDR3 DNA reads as TGTGCCAGCAGCGTGATCCAGGGGGGGCGCTACGAGCAGTACTTC. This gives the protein CASSVIQGGRYEQYF.

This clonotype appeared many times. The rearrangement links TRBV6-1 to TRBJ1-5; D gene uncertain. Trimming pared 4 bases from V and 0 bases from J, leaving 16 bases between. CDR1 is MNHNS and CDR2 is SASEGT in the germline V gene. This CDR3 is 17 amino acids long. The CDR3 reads CASSVEGGMSSNQPQHF. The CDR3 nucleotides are TGTGCCAGCAGTGTGGAGGGTGGTATGAGTAGCAATCAGCCCCAGCATTTT.

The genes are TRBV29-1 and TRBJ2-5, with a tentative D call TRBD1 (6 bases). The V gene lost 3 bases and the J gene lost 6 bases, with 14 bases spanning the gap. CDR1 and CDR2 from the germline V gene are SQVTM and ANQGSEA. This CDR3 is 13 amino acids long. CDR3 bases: TGCAGCGTTGAGCTTCCAGGGGAGAAGACCCAGTACTTC. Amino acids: CSVELPGEKTQYF.

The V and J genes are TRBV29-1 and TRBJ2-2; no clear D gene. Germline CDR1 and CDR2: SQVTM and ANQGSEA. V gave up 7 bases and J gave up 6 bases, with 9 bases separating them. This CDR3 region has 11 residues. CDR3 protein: CSGAAAGELFF. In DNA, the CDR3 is TGCAGCGGGGCGGCGGCCGGGGAGCTGTTTTTT.

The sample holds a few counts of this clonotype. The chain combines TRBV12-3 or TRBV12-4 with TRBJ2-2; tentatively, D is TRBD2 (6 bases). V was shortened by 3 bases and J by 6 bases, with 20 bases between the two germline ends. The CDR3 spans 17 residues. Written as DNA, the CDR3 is TGTGCCAGCAGTTTTTCCCCCCCCGGAGGGTTGTCCGGGGAGCTGTTTTTT. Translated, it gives CASSFSPPGGLSGELFF.

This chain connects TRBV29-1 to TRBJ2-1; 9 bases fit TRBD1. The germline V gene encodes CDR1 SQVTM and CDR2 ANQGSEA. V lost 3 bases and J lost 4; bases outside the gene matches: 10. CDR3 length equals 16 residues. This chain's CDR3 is CSVEGQGTFAYNEQFF. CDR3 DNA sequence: TGCAGCGTTGAGGGACAGGGAACATTCGCGTACAATGAGCAGTTCTTC.

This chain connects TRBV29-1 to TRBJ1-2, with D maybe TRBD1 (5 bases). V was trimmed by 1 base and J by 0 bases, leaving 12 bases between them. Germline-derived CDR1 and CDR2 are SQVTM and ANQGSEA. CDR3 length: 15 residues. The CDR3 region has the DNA TGCAGCGTTGAAGGGGTCAGGGTTACTAACTATGGCTACACCTTC. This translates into CSVEGVRVTNYGYTF.

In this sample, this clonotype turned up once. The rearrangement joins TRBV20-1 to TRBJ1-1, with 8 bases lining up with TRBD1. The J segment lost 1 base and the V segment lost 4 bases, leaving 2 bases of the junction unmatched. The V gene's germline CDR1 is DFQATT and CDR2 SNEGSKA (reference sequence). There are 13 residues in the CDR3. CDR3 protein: CSATDRENTEAFF. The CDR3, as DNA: TGCAGTGCTACGGACAGGGAGAACACTGAAGCTTTCTTT.

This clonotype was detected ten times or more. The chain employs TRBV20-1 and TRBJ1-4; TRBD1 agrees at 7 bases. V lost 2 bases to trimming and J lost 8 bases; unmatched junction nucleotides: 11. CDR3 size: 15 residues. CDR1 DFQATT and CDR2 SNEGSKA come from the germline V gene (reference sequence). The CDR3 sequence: CSARSRPGTVEKLFF. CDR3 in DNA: TGCAGTGCTAGAAGCCGACCCGGGACAGTCGAAAAACTGTTTTTT.

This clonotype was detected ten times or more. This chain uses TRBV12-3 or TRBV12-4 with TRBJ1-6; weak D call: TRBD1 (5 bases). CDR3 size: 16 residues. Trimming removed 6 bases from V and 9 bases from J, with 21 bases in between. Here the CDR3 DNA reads TGTGCCAGCAGGTCTCGTGATGGGGGGGAGAGTTCACCCCTCCACTTT. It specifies CASRSRDGGESSPLHF.

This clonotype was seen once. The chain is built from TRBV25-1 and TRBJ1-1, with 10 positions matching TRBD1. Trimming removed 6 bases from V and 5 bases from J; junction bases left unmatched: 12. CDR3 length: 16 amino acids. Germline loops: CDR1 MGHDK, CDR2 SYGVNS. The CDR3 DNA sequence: TGTGCCAGCAGCGAAGGGACAGGGGTTGGGAGGACTGAAGCTTTCTTT. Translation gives CASSEGTGVGRTEAFF.

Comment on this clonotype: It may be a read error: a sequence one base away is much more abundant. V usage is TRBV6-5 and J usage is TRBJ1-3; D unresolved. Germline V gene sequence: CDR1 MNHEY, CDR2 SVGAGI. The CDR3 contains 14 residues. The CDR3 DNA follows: TGTGCCAGCAGTTACGACCACTCTGGAAACGCCATATATTTT. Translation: CASSYDHSGNAIYF.

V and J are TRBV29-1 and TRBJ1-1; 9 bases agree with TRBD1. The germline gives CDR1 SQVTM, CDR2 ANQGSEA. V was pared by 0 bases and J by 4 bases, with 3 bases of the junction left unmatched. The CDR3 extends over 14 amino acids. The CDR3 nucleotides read TGCAGCGTTGAAGATCGGGGACAGGGCACTGAAGCTTTCTTT. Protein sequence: CSVEDRGQGTEAFF.

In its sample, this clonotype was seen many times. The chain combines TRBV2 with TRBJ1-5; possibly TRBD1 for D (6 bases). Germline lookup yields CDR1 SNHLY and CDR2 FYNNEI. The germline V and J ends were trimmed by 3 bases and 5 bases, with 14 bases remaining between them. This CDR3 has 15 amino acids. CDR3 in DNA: TGTGCCAGCAGTGAGGCAGGGGCAAGGGATCAGCCCCAGCATTTT. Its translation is CASSEAGARDQPQHF.

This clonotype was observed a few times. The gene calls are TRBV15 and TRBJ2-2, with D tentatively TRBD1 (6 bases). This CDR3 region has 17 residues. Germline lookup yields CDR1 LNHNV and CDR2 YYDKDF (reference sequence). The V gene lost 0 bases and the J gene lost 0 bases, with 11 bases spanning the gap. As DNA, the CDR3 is TGTGCCACCAGCAGAGATTCTTGGACAGCGAACACCGGGGAGCTGTTTTTT. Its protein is CATSRDSWTANTGELFF.

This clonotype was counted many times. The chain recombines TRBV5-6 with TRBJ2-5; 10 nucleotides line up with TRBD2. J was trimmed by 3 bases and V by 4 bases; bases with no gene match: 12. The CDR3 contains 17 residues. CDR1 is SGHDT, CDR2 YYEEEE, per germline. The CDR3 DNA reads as TGTGCCAGCAGCCTCCGGGCTAGCGGGAGATCGAAAGAGACCCAGTACTTC. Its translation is CASSLRASGRSKETQYF.

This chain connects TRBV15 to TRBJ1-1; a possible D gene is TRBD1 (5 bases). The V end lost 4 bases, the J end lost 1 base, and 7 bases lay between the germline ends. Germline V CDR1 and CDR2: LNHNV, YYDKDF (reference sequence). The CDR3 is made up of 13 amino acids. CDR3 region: CATSTTGNTEAFF. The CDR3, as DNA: TGTGCCACCAGCACTACAGGGAACACTGAAGCTTTCTTT.

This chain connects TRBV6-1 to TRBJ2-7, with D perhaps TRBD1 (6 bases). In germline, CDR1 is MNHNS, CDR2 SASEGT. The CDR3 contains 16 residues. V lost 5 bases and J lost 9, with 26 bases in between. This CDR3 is CASSPGHLYGYTLQYF. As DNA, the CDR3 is TGTGCCAGCAGTCCGGGACACCTCTATGGCTACACCTTGCAGTACTTC.

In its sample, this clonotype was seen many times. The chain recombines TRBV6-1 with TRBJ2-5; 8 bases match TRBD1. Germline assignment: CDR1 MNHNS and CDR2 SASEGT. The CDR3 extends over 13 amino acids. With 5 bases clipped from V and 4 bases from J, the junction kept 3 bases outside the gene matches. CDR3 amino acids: CASSTTGGETQYF. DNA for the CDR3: TGTGCCAGCAGTACCACAGGGGGAGAGACCCAGTACTTC.

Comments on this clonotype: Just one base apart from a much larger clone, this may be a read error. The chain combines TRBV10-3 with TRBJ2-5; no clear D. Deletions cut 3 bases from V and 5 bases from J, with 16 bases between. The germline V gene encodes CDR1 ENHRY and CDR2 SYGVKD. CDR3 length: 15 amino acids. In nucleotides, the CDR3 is TGTGCCATCAGTGAAGTGCGCGAGTTAGGGGAGACCCAGTACTTC. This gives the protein CAISEVRELGETQYF.

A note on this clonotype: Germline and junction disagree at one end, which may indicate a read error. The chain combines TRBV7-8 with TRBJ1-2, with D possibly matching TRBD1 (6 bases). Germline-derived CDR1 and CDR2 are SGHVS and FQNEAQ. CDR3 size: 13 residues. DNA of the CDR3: TGTGCCAGCGGCTTGCCGGGGGCGGCTAGCTACACCTTC. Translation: CASGLPGAASYTF.

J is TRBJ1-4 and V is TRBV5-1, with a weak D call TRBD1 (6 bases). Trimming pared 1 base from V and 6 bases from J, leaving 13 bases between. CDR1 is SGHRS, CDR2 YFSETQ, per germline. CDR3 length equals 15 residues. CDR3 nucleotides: TGCGCCAGCAGCTTGAAGGCGCCAGGGGATGAAAAACTGTTTTTT. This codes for CASSLKAPGDEKLFF.

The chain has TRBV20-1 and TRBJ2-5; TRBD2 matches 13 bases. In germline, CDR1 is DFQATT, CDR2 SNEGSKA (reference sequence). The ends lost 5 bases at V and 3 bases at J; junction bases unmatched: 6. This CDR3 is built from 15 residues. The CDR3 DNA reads TGCAGTGCTGTCCTAGGACTAGCGGGAGAAGAGACCCAGTACTTC. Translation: CSAVLGLAGEETQYF.